This T cell receptor beta chain was identified during a study of blood T cell repertoires in COVID-19. Study-level information: Some COVID-19 samples were acute and others convalescent; all came from the United States, Italy and Spain. In each case, the material was cDNA or gDNA derived from T cells, B-cell-depleted T cells, or PBMCs.

CDR3 length equals 22 residues. Germline CDR1 and CDR2: SQVTM and ANQGSEA. V lost 1 base, J lost 0 bases, and 16 bases stayed unmatched. TCRdb's table, derived via immunoSEQ multiplex PCR, lists solely in-frame clones and lacks some. The sample lists approximately 230,000 clones, 70% to 90% occurring once. The genes are TRBV29-1 and TRBJ2-1; 15 bases align to TRBD2. The sequencing input was peripheral blood. The origin of this receptor is a woman between 40 and 55 years old who had recovered from COVID-19. CDR3 sequence: CSVEGDQGIGTSGRNSYNEQFF. CDR3 DNA: TGCAGCGTTGAAGGAGATCAGGGAATTGGGACTAGCGGGAGGAACTCCTACAATGAGCAGTTCTTC.